Listed below are T cell receptor beta chains from one sample, sequenced in a study of beta chain features in type 1 diabetes. Clones were read by immunoSEQ multiplex PCR, and TCRdb kept only the in-frame ones, dropping some. The sample records roughly 180,000 clones, less than 10% being singletons. The sequencing input was central memory CD4+ T cells from blood. These receptors all come from a man aged 18-30 years with type 1 diabetes. The CDR3 runs from the conserved cysteine through the conserved F or W. The order of the fields is J gene, clone size, D gene, V gene, CDR3 protein, CDR3 DNA. D genes are given only for firm matches. The size of a clone is reported for some rows only, either as once, few or many, or as a class for expanded clones.

j_gene: TRBJ1-2
abundance: -
d_gene: TRBD1
v_gene: TRBV7-2
CDR3aa: CASSIQTGGVDGYTF
CDR3nt: TGTGCCAGCAGCATTCAGACAGGGGGCGTCGATGGCTACACCTTC

j_gene: TRBJ2-1
abundance: few
d_gene: TRBD2
v_gene: TRBV14
CDR3aa: CASSHTSGSLGEQFF
CDR3nt: TGTGCCAGCAGCCACACTAGCGGGAGCTTGGGTGAGCAGTTCTTC

j_gene: TRBJ2-2
abundance: few
d_gene: -
v_gene: TRBV15
CDR3aa: CATRLLESNTGELFF
CDR3nt: TGTGCCACAAGACTCTTGGAGTCGAACACCGGGGAGCTGTTTTTT

j_gene: TRBJ2-7
abundance: few
d_gene: TRBD1
v_gene: TRBV6-6
CDR3aa: CASSLRDRVVKYF
CDR3nt: TGTGCCAGCAGCCTCCGGGACAGGGTCGTTAAGTACTTC

j_gene: TRBJ2-7
abundance: few
d_gene: -
v_gene: TRBV15
CDR3aa: CATSRGGTGSAEQYF
CDR3nt: TGTGCCACCAGCAGAGGAGGCACAGGGTCGGCCGAGCAGTACTTC

j_gene: TRBJ1-1
abundance: few
d_gene: -
v_gene: TRBV7-2
CDR3aa: CASSLAPIGNTEAFF
CDR3nt: TGTGCCAGCAGCTTAGCGCCTATCGGGAACACTGAAGCTTTCTTT

j_gene: TRBJ2-3
abundance: -
d_gene: -
v_gene: TRBV5-6
CDR3aa: CASSFPSAPASTDTQYF
CDR3nt: TGTGCCAGCAGCTTCCCTAGCGCTCCGGCGAGCACAGATACGCAGTATTTT

j_gene: TRBJ1-2
abundance: few
d_gene: TRBD1
v_gene: TRBV14
CDR3aa: CASSQQGALGYTF
CDR3nt: TGTGCCAGCAGCCAACAGGGGGCACTTGGCTACACCTTC

j_gene: TRBJ2-1
abundance: few
d_gene: -
v_gene: TRBV19
CDR3aa: CASSRADSLDEQFF
CDR3nt: TGTGCCAGTAGTAGAGCGGACAGTCTCGATGAGCAGTTCTTC

j_gene: TRBJ2-7
abundance: few
d_gene: -
v_gene: TRBV2
CDR3aa: CASSERIFRSYEQYF
CDR3nt: TGTGCCAGCAGTGAACGTATTTTCCGCTCCTACGAGCAGTACTTC

j_gene: TRBJ2-7
abundance: few
d_gene: -
v_gene: TRBV18
CDR3aa: CASSPVGTYEQYF
CDR3nt: TGTGCCAGCTCACCCGTCGGTACCTACGAGCAGTACTTC